Each of the 30 T cell receptor beta chains below was sequenced from the same sample in a study of T cell repertoires in cytomegalovirus infection. Each CDR3 protein gets one entry after TCRdb re-called the reads with MiXCR. The repertoire holds approximately 600,000 distinct CDR3 sequences, about 39% seen once, with 48% in the top ten. Which antigens these TCRs recognize remains unknown. The sequenced sample was cultured PBMCs, obtained from culture after CMV antigen stimulation. Receptors were obtained from a human donor in good health (CMV status not recorded). Some clones in this sample may be carry-over from other donors' samples.

The chain joins TRBV7-8 to TRBJ1-5, with D perhaps TRBD1 (5 bases). Trimming pared 1 base from V and 9 bases from J, leaving 13 bases between. This CDR3 is 14 amino acids long. The germline gives CDR1 SGHVS, CDR2 FQNEAQ. DNA of the CDR3: TGTGCCAGCAGCTTAGATCAGGGTTTAGCGCCCCAGCATTTT. This sequence encodes CASSLDQGLAPQHF.

This clonotype showed up just a few times. This chain joins TRBV7-6 and TRBJ2-2; either TRBD1 or TRBD2 may supply D (5 bases each). The length of the CDR3 is 15 residues. The germline V gene has CDR1 SGHVS and CDR2 FNYEAQ. V was trimmed by 5 bases and J by 4 bases, leaving 14 bases between them. The CDR3 region has the DNA TGTGCCAGCAGCGCCCGGGACCGCGGCACCGGGGAGCTGTTTTTT. Protein sequence: CASSARDRGTGELFF.

The chain is built from TRBV2 and TRBJ1-2, with 10 bases aligning to TRBD1. V trimming: 5 bases; J trimming: 5 bases; junction bases outside the gene matches: 8. The germline V gene has CDR1 SNHLY and CDR2 FYNNEI. The CDR3 sequence is 15 residues long. The DNA for the CDR3 is TGTGCCAGCAGTAGGGACAGGGGCGGGGTATATGGCTACACCTTC. Encoded protein: CASSRDRGGVYGYTF.

The V gene is TRBV6-2 or TRBV6-3, the J gene TRBJ2-5; no firm D call. Germline CDR1 MNHEY, CDR2 SVGEGT. The CDR3 spans 13 residues. The V end lost 7 bases, the J end lost 2 bases, and 11 bases lay between the germline ends. The CDR3 DNA reads TGTGCCAGCACCGCGGCGGATCAAGAGACCCAGTACTTC. This translates into CASTAADQETQYF.

The genes are TRBV6-2 or TRBV6-3 and TRBJ1-1, with D possibly matching TRBD1 (5 bases). The CDR3 has 15 residues. V was pared by 8 bases and J by 4 bases, with 20 bases between. Germline-derived CDR1 and CDR2 are MNHEY and SVGEGT. In DNA, the CDR3 is TGTGCCAGCCTACGGACGGGGGTAGTTGGCACTGAAGCTTTCTTT. This translates into CASLRTGVVGTEAFF.

V is TRBV12-3 or TRBV12-4 and J is TRBJ2-3; 15 bases fit TRBD2. The CDR3 extends over 16 amino acids. Germline trimming cut 3 bases from V and 14 bases from J; bases unmatched to any gene: 12. The CDR3 loop is CASSFGGLAGGAKPYF. CDR3 bases: TGTGCCAGCAGTTTTGGGGGACTAGCGGGGGGCGCAAAGCCGTATTTT.

The chain has TRBV20-1 and TRBJ2-1, with TRBD2 matching 12 bases. Germline V gene lookup returns CDR1 DFQATT and CDR2 SNEGSKA (reference sequence). The CDR3 runs 18 residues. Trimming took 2 bases from V and 0 from J; bases not matched to a gene: 8. CDR3 bases: TGCAGTGCTAGATGGGCTAGCGGGGGGGTACTCTCCTACAATGAGCAGTTCTTC. Translation gives CSARWASGGVLSYNEQFF.

In this sample, this clonotype turned up many times. V and J are TRBV18 and TRBJ2-3, with 7 bases identical to TRBD1. The germline gives CDR1 KGHSH, CDR2 LQKENI. J lost 4 bases, V lost 8 bases, and 6 bases had no gene match. This CDR3 is built from 13 residues. The CDR3 loop is CASSPDRADTQYF. The CDR3 nucleotides are TGTGCCAGCAGCCCCGACAGGGCAGATACGCAGTATTTT.

The rearrangement joins TRBV7-2 to TRBJ2-7; D may be TRBD1 or TRBD2 (5 bases each). The CDR3 extends over 15 amino acids. Trimming left V 5 bases short and J 3 bases short, with 17 bases between. Germline lookup yields CDR1 SGHTA and CDR2 FQGNSA. The CDR3 DNA follows: TGTGCCAGCAGCCTGGAACCCGGGACGCTCTACGAGCAGTACTTC. Amino acid sequence: CASSLEPGTLYEQYF.

This clonotype appeared once. This chain links TRBV7-4 with TRBJ2-1, with TRBD2 identical over 8 bases. The germline V gene encodes CDR1 SGHVT and CDR2 SQSDAQ. The CDR3 spans 15 residues. J lost 6 bases, V lost 2 bases, and 6 bases had no gene match. CDR3 DNA: TGTGCCAGCAGCTTATCTGAAAGCGGGAGCAATGAGCAGTTCTTC. This translates into CASSLSESGSNEQFF. The whole variable domain, filled in from reference TRBV7-4 and TRBJ2-1, reads GAGVSQSPRYKVAKRGRDVALRCDSISGHVTLYWYRQTLGQGSEVLTYSQSDAQRDKSGRPSGRFSAERPERSVSTLKIQRTEQGDSAVYLCASSLSESGSNEQFFGPGTRLTVL.

This sequence joins TRBV14 and TRBJ2-3, with D maybe TRBD2 (6 bases). From germline, CDR1 is SGHDN and CDR2 FVKESK. Trimming took off 4 bases at V and 7 bases at J, with 15 bases between the two ends. The CDR3 runs 14 residues. For the CDR3, the DNA is TGTGCCAGCAGCCCCGTTGGAGGGTGGAATACGCAGTATTTT. This codes for CASSPVGGWNTQYF.

This sequence joins TRBV12-3 or TRBV12-4 and TRBJ2-1; D not resolved. Trimming removed 3 bases at V and 3 bases at J, with 9 bases between. This CDR3 contains 14 residues. CDR3 in DNA: TGTGCCAGCAGTTTGCGGATTTTCTACAATGAGCAGTTCTTC. This sequence encodes CASSLRIFYNEQFF.

The V call is TRBV12-3 or TRBV12-4, the J call TRBJ1-3; D is possibly TRBD1 (5 bases). V shed 8 bases and J shed 4 bases, with 15 bases lying between them. The CDR3 loop spans 14 amino acids. This CDR3 is CASGQGTIGNTIYF. The CDR3 coding sequence is TGTGCCAGCGGCCAGGGAACGATCGGAAACACCATATATTTT.

This clonotype was counted a few times. This chain connects TRBV29-1 to TRBJ2-7; D is possibly TRBD2 (6 bases). The CDR3 is 13 amino acids. Germline values: CDR1 SQVTM, CDR2 ANQGSEA. V shed 4 bases and J shed 3 bases, with 13 bases lying between them. The CDR3 DNA sequence: TGCAGCGTTGTCGGAGGGGCCCTCTACGAGCAGTACTTC. This gives the protein CSVVGGALYEQYF.

This chain connects TRBV11-2 to TRBJ1-4; weak D call: TRBD1 (5 bases). CDR1 SGHAT and CDR2 FQNNGV come from the germline V gene. V was trimmed by 7 bases and J by 5 bases, leaving 20 bases between them. The CDR3 length is 16 residues. The CDR3 here is CASKITRGGGNEKLFF. In DNA form, the CDR3 reads TGTGCCAGCAAGATTACCCGGGGGGGAGGGAATGAAAAACTGTTTTTT.

This clonotype has only one observation. This chain joins TRBV7-2 and TRBJ2-2; TRBD1 agrees at 11 bases. With 5 bases clipped from V and 4 bases from J, the junction kept 6 bases outside the gene matches. Germline V gene sequence: CDR1 SGHTA, CDR2 FQGNSA. The CDR3 is 16 amino acids. CDR3 coding DNA: TGTGCCAGCAGCCGGACCGGGACAGGGGGCACCGGGGAGCTGTTTTTT. Translated: CASSRTGTGGTGELFF.

V is TRBV11-1 and J is TRBJ2-7; D tentatively reads TRBD1 or TRBD2 (5 bases each). Germline-derived CDR1 and CDR2 are SGHAT and FQDESV (reference sequence). Trimming shortened V by 4 bases and J by 1 base, and 11 bases separated the two germline ends. The CDR3 has 14 amino acids. The CDR3 DNA sequence: TGTGCCAGCAGCTCCCGGGACGGATCCTACGAGCAGTACTTC. Encoded protein: CASSSRDGSYEQYF.

This clonotype was seen only a few times. The chain employs TRBV28 and TRBJ2-1; TRBD2 matches 14 bases. V was clipped by 8 bases and J by 8 bases; unmatched bases: 11. In germline, CDR1 is MDHEN, CDR2 SYDVKM. The CDR3 is made up of 16 amino acids. CDR3 amino acids: CASVPQTSGGADEQFF. In nucleotides, the CDR3 is TGTGCCAGCGTCCCCCAGACTAGCGGGGGGGCCGATGAGCAGTTCTTC.

This chain connects TRBV6-6 to TRBJ1-3; 7 bases are a match to TRBD1. V gave up 5 bases and J gave up 0 bases; unmatched junction bases: 10. The germline V gene has CDR1 MNHNY and CDR2 SVGAGI (reference sequence). The CDR3 runs to 17 residues. CDR3 region: CASSDWTGDLSGNTIYF. CDR3 in DNA: TGTGCCAGCAGTGACTGGACAGGCGACCTCTCTGGAAACACCATATATTTT.

The rearrangement uses TRBV29-1 and TRBJ2-1; TRBD1 agrees at 12 bases. Unmatched junction bases numbered 4, after V lost 3 bases and J lost 10 bases. CDR1 and CDR2 (germline): SQVTM, ANQGSEA. The CDR3 length is 13 residues. The CDR3 loop is CSVEGQGATEQFF. DNA for the CDR3: TGCAGCGTTGAGGGACAGGGGGCGACAGAGCAGTTCTTC.

The chain joins TRBV7-9 to TRBJ2-7, with D hard to call. CDR1 and CDR2 (germline): SEHNR, FQNEAQ (reference sequence). Deletions cut 0 bases from V and 6 bases from J, with 12 bases between. The CDR3 has 14 amino acids. The CDR3 spells CASSLAMSKAEQYF. CDR3 sequence (DNA): TGTGCCAGCAGCTTAGCGATGTCAAAGGCCGAGCAGTACTTC.

The V call is TRBV20-1, the J call TRBJ1-2; D is unclear. The germline CDR1 and CDR2 sequences are DFQATT and SNEGSKA (reference sequence). This CDR3 has 13 residues. V shed 7 bases and J shed 2 bases, with 14 bases lying between them. In DNA, the CDR3 is TGCAGTGGCACGGCGCCGGGGAACTATGGCTACACCTTC. Translated, it gives CSGTAPGNYGYTF.

V gene TRBV19 combines with J gene TRBJ2-2, with D tentatively TRBD2 (6 bases). V shed 0 bases and J shed 1 base, with 21 bases lying between them. Germline V lookup: CDR1 LNHDA, CDR2 SQIVND (reference sequence). The CDR3 covers 20 residues. The CDR3 coding sequence is TGTGCCAGTAGTATAGATCGTATGGGGGGTGTCGGCTTGAACACCGGGGAGCTGTTTTTT. Translated, it gives CASSIDRMGGVGLNTGELFF.

The chain couples TRBV19 to TRBJ2-5, with D unclear. Germline V lookup: CDR1 LNHDA, CDR2 SQIVND (reference sequence). V was pared by 5 bases and J by 4 bases, with 11 bases between. The CDR3 extends over 13 amino acids. The CDR3 DNA reads TGTGCCAGTAGTCACGAAGGCCCAGAGACCCAGTACTTC. Protein sequence: CASSHEGPETQYF. Full variable domain (rest looked up from reference TRBV19 and TRBJ2-5): DGGITQSPKYLFRKEGQNVTLSCEQNLNHDAMYWYRQDPGQGLRLIYYSQIVNDFQKGDIAEGYSVSREKKESFPLTVTSAQKNPTAFYLCASSHEGPETQYFGPGTRLLVL.

This clonotype was seen only a few times. The chain couples TRBV7-2 to TRBJ2-1; 10 nucleotides match TRBD2. This CDR3 comprises 15 residues. The ends lost 3 bases at V and 2 bases at J; junction bases unmatched: 1. Germline assignment: CDR1 SGHTA and CDR2 FQGNSA. The CDR3 reads CASSFTSGTYNEQFF. The CDR3 bases are TGTGCCAGCAGCTTTACTAGCGGGACCTACAATGAGCAGTTCTTC.

Here the CDR3 DNA reads TGTGCCAGCAGCTCCACACCGGGACAGGGATCCTACGAGCAGTACTTC. It is translated as CASSSTPGQGSYEQYF. The chain uses TRBV7-8 and TRBJ2-7; 9 nucleotides align to TRBD1. Trimming at V came to 4 bases and at J to 1 base, leaving 8 bases not matched to a gene. Per the germline V gene, CDR1 is SGHVS and CDR2 is FQNEAQ. The CDR3 runs 16 residues.

This clonotype was counted a few times. The rearrangement uses TRBV7-2 and TRBJ2-5; TRBD1 matches at 7 bases. V lost 6 bases to trimming and J lost 4 bases; unmatched junction nucleotides: 11. The CDR3 is made up of 15 amino acids. The germline V gene encodes CDR1 SGHTA and CDR2 FQGNSA. CDR3 DNA sequence: TGTGCCAGCAGTGTAGGCACAGGGGCAGGAGAGACCCAGTACTTC. This sequence encodes CASSVGTGAGETQYF.

The chain is built from TRBV7-2 and TRBJ2-4; D gene uncertain. Trimming cost V 3 bases and J 0 bases, with 3 bases left between them. The CDR3 is 13 amino acids. In germline, CDR1 is SGHTA, CDR2 FQGNSA. Written as DNA, the CDR3 is TGTGCCAGCAGCTTCTCAGCCAAAAACATTCAGTACTTC. This encodes CASSFSAKNIQYF.

The V call is TRBV5-4, the J call TRBJ2-7, with TRBD2 matching over 7 bases. V dropped 5 bases and J dropped 0; count of bases not matched to a gene: 8. From germline, CDR1 is SGHNT and CDR2 YYREEE (reference sequence). The CDR3 is made up of 15 amino acids. The CDR3 DNA reads as TGTGCCAGCAGTACTGACGGGGGGAGCTCCTACGAGCAGTACTTC. This encodes CASSTDGGSSYEQYF.

The CDR3 spells CASSLEGARYNEQFF. CDR3 sequence (DNA): TGTGCCAGCAGCTTAGAGGGGGCGCGATACAATGAGCAGTTCTTC. V usage is TRBV7-2 and J usage is TRBJ2-1; 7 bases fit TRBD1. Trimming cost V 1 base and J 4 bases; bases outside gene matches: 4. The CDR3 extends over 15 amino acids. CDR1 is SGHTA, CDR2 FQGNSA, per germline.